This record covers a single TCR beta chain. Its antigen remains unidentified. This may arise from a read error, as a much more abundant clone is one base away. Since no conserved phenylalanine or tryptophan closes the CDR3, a read error is the likely cause. TCR beta cDNA libraries had unique molecular identifiers. It was from roughly 1 to 10 million T cells that about half a million cDNA molecules came. TCRdb itself ran the PCR reads through MiXCR, one entry per CDR3 protein. The sample carries about 260,000 distinct CDR3 sequences, 35% to 40% recorded once. This sample is part of a study of post-analysis software for immune sequencing data. Study-level information: Relapsing-remitting, secondary progressive and progressive-relapsing multiple sclerosis were all included among the disease courses. The study's findings and limits: Strong same-batch co-clustering of samples appeared with F measure clustering. Controls had significantly higher normalized Chao1 diversity than multiple sclerosis patients.

This TCR came from a girl under 18 with multiple sclerosis. Sequencing was done on a sample of blood.

The CDR3 DNA follows: TGCAGTGCTAGACAGCAGAACACTGAAGCTTTCTGT. Protein product: CSARQQNTEAFC. The rearrangement links TRBV20-1 to TRBJ1-1; D uncertain. The CDR3 contains 12 residues. Germline V lookup: CDR1 DFQATT, CDR2 SNEGSKA (reference sequence). The V gene lost 2 bases and the J gene lost 1 base, with 5 bases spanning the gap.